This entry is about one T cell receptor beta chain. The specificity of this receptor is unknown. Within one base of it there is no much larger clone, and no base qualities were kept. These data are taken from a study of shared clonotypes between healthy human individuals (dated by TCRdb to about 2020). General notes on the study: The cohort comprised a couple of women and three men aged 18 to 49 years. Blood TCR repertoires of about 5 healthy adults were deeply sequenced to estimate repertoire size and the extent of clonotype sharing between individuals. Different laboratories and diverse techniques were used to prepare libraries and sequence TCR repertoires, to increase sequencing depth and limit assay-specific biases. Leukapheresis yielded between about 0.85 and 10 billion PBMCs per donor. The study at large found these results: Sampling was restricted to blood, and TCR repertoires in tissue are likely to differ from TCR repertoires in blood. The genetic and exposure-history diversity represented was limited by the small number of donors. Pairwise subsampling led to the expectation that sequencing depth would affect the degree of clonotype sharing among donors.

Using the deep immunoSEQ assay, multiplex PCR amplified TCR CDR3 regions from genomic DNA. Extracted genomic DNA from each cell subset was distributed evenly across all wells of several immunoSEQ 96-well plates, and each plate was treated as a replicate. Each replicate PCR for unsorted PBMC received about 310 ng genomic DNA, equal to approximately 30,000 T cell genomes. Ten immunoSEQ deep assay plates were used to sequence the unsorted PBMC genomic DNA. Purified libraries were quantified with a Qubit 3.0 fluorometer, sized on a Bioanalyzer 2100, and re-quantified with the KAPA Library Quantification kit. Every immunoSEQ 96-well plate was sequenced on a dedicated single-read 150-cycle Illumina NextSeq 550 flow cell. In the source study's methods: Because only junctional sequences without quality scores were contained in the immunoSEQ output, filtering matching that applied to full-length reads could not be performed. Sequences were annotated with PyIR, a Python wrapper for IgBLAST v1.9, using IMGT germline references to assign V/J genes and CDR3. Reads were filtered out if the reads had weak V/J assignments (E-value above 1e-6), no CDR3, stop codons, out-of-frame junctions, or ambiguous translated residues. V3J clonotypes were defined as sequences sharing the same inferred V gene, J gene, and CDR3 amino acid sequence. The percentage overlap between two repertoires was calculated by dividing the number of shared unique clonotypes by the size of the smaller repertoire. RTK rarefaction, the Chao1 estimator, and Recon v2.1 estimates of unobserved clonotypes were used to assess repertoire richness. The immuneACCESS repertoire file appears here via TCRdb, limited to in-frame rearrangements. These files lack a portion of the clones; in checked studies, under half of the deficit traces to unresolved V genes, and the cause of the others is not known. V, J and clone size derive from that table, while D and trimming were established from the DNA sequence. In this sample the table shows fewer than 600,000 clones, about four fifths of which occur a single time. Over 10% of the sample is taken by the ten largest.

The donors were healthy, HIV-negative adults who had no recently reported acute infections or vaccinations. Every donor was a Caucasian adult residing in Nashville, Tennessee, USA. For unsorted samples, tens of millions of PBMCs were counted and genomic DNA was extracted with the QIAamp DNA Blood Mini kit. Blood was obtained by leukapheresis, after which PBMCs were separated by Ficoll-Histopaque density gradient centrifugation and cryopreserved in liquid nitrogen vapor phase. This TCR was recovered from a woman in her thirties or forties in good health. Some clones in this sample may be carry-over from other donors' samples. Sequencing used PBMCs.

The CDR3 sequence is CASSLGEWDTGELFF. The bases are TGCGCCAGCAGCTTGGGGGAGTGGGACACCGGGGAGCTGTTTTTT. The chain joins TRBV5-1 to TRBJ2-2; D gene: possibly TRBD2, on 5 matching bases. There are 15 amino acids in the CDR3, from cysteine to phenylalanine inclusive. Just CDR3 DNA is preserved here, 45 bases in frame from base 1. CDR1 and CDR2 are read off the germline V gene as SGHRS and YFSETQ. The junction carries 9 bases between V and J, which are trimmed by 0 bases and 3 bases respectively.